The 31 T cell receptor beta chains listed next were all sequenced from one sample in a study of tumor and adjacent non-tumor tissue in lung cancer. TCRbeta libraries were built with three rounds of nested PCR, modified from ARM-PCR. Each CDR3 protein is one row after TCRdb ran MiXCR on the multiplex PCR reads. The sample has roughly 65,000 distinct CDR3 sequences, just under 60% seen once. The template was RNA from unsorted bulk tissue. The sample taken for sequencing was lung tumor tissue. These receptors were collected from a man aged 50-60 years with non-small cell lung cancer.

Comment on this clonotype: A read error is possible here, since a much larger clone lies one base away. This chain joins TRBV28 and TRBJ2-1, with D unclear. In germline, CDR1 is MDHEN, CDR2 SYDVKM. The length of the CDR3 is 13 residues. CDR3 sequence reads: CTSSPRLPIEQFF. In DNA, the CDR3 is TGTACCAGCAGTCCGAGACTCCCCATTGAGCAGTTCTTC.

Remarks on this clonotype: One end of the junction does not line up with germline, which may come from a read error. This sequence joins TRBV11-2 and TRBJ2-7; D is perhaps TRBD2 (7 bases). Germline loops: CDR1 SGHAT, CDR2 FQNNGV. CDR3 size: 15 residues. The DNA of the CDR3 is TGTGCCAGCAGCTTAGCCCGGGGGGCAAGCTACGAGCAGCACTTC. It translates to CASSLARGASYEQHF.

This clonotype was observed a single time. Relative to the germline gene, one junction end is altered; a read error may explain this. The chain is built from TRBV20-1 and TRBJ2-1; possibly TRBD2 for D (6 bases). CDR3 size: 13 residues. CDR1 is DFQATT, CDR2 SNEGSKA, per germline (reference sequence). The chain's CDR3 is CSARGDFTSEQLF. CDR3 nucleotide sequence: TGCAGTGCTAGAGGGGACTTCACATCCGAGCAGCTCTTT.

This clonotype occurred a few times. A much larger clone sits a single nucleotide away, making a read error possible. The chain links TRBV4-1 to TRBJ2-5; TRBD1 matches at 7 bases. The CDR3 is 15 residues long. The J segment lost 6 bases and the V segment lost 11 bases, leaving 18 bases of the junction unmatched. From germline, CDR1 is MGHRA and CDR2 YSYEKL. CDR3 in DNA: TGCGCCGGCACCTCGTTACTTGACAGGGCGAAGACCCAGTACTTC. As protein: CAGTSLLDRAKTQYF.

A word on this clonotype: A much larger clone lies a single base off, so this may be a read error. This chain joins TRBV12-3 or TRBV12-4 and TRBJ2-2; a weak D match, TRBD2 (6 bases). The CDR3 runs 15 residues. CDR3 bases: TGTGCCAGCAGTCAAGGTGGAGGGAACACCGGGAAGCTGTTTTTT. It specifies CASSQGGGNTGKLFF.

This clonotype was seen more than once but under ten times. This could be a read error, since a much larger clone is one nucleotide away. The chain recombines TRBV6-5 with TRBJ1-1; weak D call: TRBD1 (6 bases). Germline CDR1 MNHEY, CDR2 SVGAGI. This CDR3 region has 15 residues. The CDR3 loop reads CASSSGQRMNTEVFF. DNA for the CDR3: TGTGCCAGCAGTTCTGGACAGCGCATGAACACTGAAGTTTTCTTT.

Of note for this clonotype: A much larger clone differs from this one at a single base, so this may be a read error. The J gene is TRBJ2-1, the V gene TRBV20-1; D is undetermined. The germline CDR1 and CDR2 sequences are DFQATT and SNEGSKA (reference sequence). The CDR3 is 14 residues long. This CDR3 is CNARGYTAYNEQFF. In DNA form, the CDR3 reads TGCAATGCTAGAGGCTACACTGCCTACAATGAGCAGTTCTTC.

As to this clonotype: Germline is not matched at one junction end, which may reflect a read error. V and J are TRBV11-2 and TRBJ2-7; TRBD2 is a possible D gene (6 bases). Germline V gives CDR1 SGHAT, CDR2 FQNNGV. The CDR3 sequence is 12 residues long. The CDR3 spells CASSLAAGEQCF. The CDR3 bases are TGTGCCAGCAGCTTGGCAGCGGGCGAGCAGTGCTTC.

With respect to this clonotype: It is likely a read error, because the conserved phenylalanine at the end of the CDR3 is missing. This chain uses TRBV10-3 with TRBJ1-5, with D hard to call. The CDR3 is 14 amino acids. Germline CDR1 ENHRY, CDR2 SYGVKD. For the CDR3, the DNA is TGTGCCATCAGTGAGAGTTATAGCAATCAGCCACAGCATTCT. Protein product: CAISESYSNQPQHS.

A word on this clonotype: This may stem from a read error, because a much larger clone lies one nucleotide away. The chain is built from TRBV28 and TRBJ1-2; 8 bases align to TRBD1. This CDR3 is built from 13 residues. Germline lookup yields CDR1 MDHEN and CDR2 SYDVKM. Germline trimming cut 6 bases from V and 10 bases from J; bases unmatched to any gene: 10. CDR3 nucleotides: TGTGCCAGCAGGGCAGGGGGCTTCGATGACTACACCTTC. This encodes CASRAGGFDDYTF.

This clonotype has just a few counts. Being one base from a much bigger clone, this may be a read error. This chain connects TRBV6-1 to TRBJ1-4; D call uncertain. The CDR3 contains 16 residues. Trimming shortened V by 6 bases and J by 0 bases, and 14 bases separated the two germline ends. Germline V gene data show CDR1 as MNHNS and CDR2 as SASEGT. Here the CDR3 DNA reads TGTGCCAGCAGAAATAGTCAGACGACAACTAATGAAAAACTGTTTTTT. Protein: CASRNSQTTTNEKLFF.

This clonotype has a count of ten or more. The rearrangement links TRBV5-1 to TRBJ1-1; D is undetermined. The V and J ends lost 1 base and 0 bases respectively, with 7 bases between them. The CDR3 sequence is 14 residues long. The V gene's germline CDR1 is SGHRS and CDR2 YFSETQ. For the CDR3, the DNA is TGCGCCAGCAGCTTGTACAGAGTGAACACTGAAGCTTTCTTT. Residues: CASSLYRVNTEAFF.

The V and J genes are TRBV7-8 and TRBJ2-5, with D perhaps matching TRBD2 (6 bases). In germline, CDR1 is SGHVS, CDR2 FQNEAQ. V was trimmed by 4 bases and J by 0 bases, leaving 15 bases between them. The CDR3 is 16 residues long. Written as DNA, the CDR3 is TGTGCCAGCAGCTCCGGGCCAGGACTATACCAAGAGACCCAGTACTTC. As protein: CASSSGPGLYQETQYF.

The chain has TRBV24-1 and TRBJ1-4, with 10 bases identical to TRBD1. With 6 bases clipped from V and 7 bases from J, the junction kept 7 bases outside the gene matches. CDR3 length: 15 residues. From germline, CDR1 is KGHDR and CDR2 SFDVKD. CDR3 DNA sequence: TGTGCCACCAGTCCTTCGACAGGGGGCCGTGAAAAACTGTTTTTT. Its protein product is CATSPSTGGREKLFF.

This chain connects TRBV30 to TRBJ1-4, with 7 bases aligning to TRBD1. From germline, CDR1 is GTSNPN and CDR2 SVGIG (reference sequence). J gave up 8 bases and V 4 bases, and 13 bases lay outside the gene matches. This CDR3 region has 15 residues. CDR3 bases: TGTGCCTGGACTGTACGACTACAGGGGAAGGAAAAACTGTTTTTT. It encodes CAWTVRLQGKEKLFF.

Concerning this clonotype: Being one base from a much bigger clone, this may be a read error. V gene TRBV6-1 combines with J gene TRBJ1-2, with D possibly TRBD1 on 6 matching bases. The length of the CDR3 is 15 residues. From germline, CDR1 is MNHNS and CDR2 SASEGT. Trimming cost V 6 bases and J 4 bases, with 18 bases left between them. CDR3 region: CASSRREEGVYGYTF. CDR3 nucleotides: TGTGCCAGCAGCCGACGGGAGGAGGGGGTCTATGGCTACACCTTC.

This clonotype was seen a few times. This rearrangement joins TRBV6-5 to TRBJ2-7, with D perhaps given as TRBD1 or TRBD2 (5 bases each). Per the germline V gene, CDR1 is MNHEY and CDR2 is SVGAGI. The CDR3 is 13 amino acids. The CDR3 reads CASARWDGYEQYF. DNA of the CDR3: TGTGCTAGCGCCCGGTGGGACGGCTACGAGCAGTACTTC.

A remark on this clonotype: A much bigger clone sits one base away, suggesting this may be a read error. This rearrangement joins TRBV7-9 to TRBJ1-1; no definite D call. Germline values: CDR1 SEHNR, CDR2 FQNEAQ (reference sequence). This CDR3 is built from 15 residues. The CDR3: CASSPGQGRETEALF. CDR3 nucleotides: TGTGCCAGCTCCCCCGGCCAAGGGAGGGAAACTGAAGCTCTCTTT.

This chain uses TRBV6-1 with TRBJ1-6, with D possibly matching TRBD1 (5 bases). CDR3 length: 13 residues. CDR1 is MNHNS, CDR2 SASEGT, per germline. The CDR3 loop is CTGRPGTDPPLHF. The CDR3, as DNA: TGTACCGGCAGACCCGGGACGGATCCACCCCTCCACTTT.

This clonotype was observed at least ten times. V gene TRBV15 combines with J gene TRBJ2-7; no definite D call. The germline V gene has CDR1 LNHNV and CDR2 YYDKDF (reference sequence). Trimming stripped 3 bases from V and 6 bases from J, with 12 bases between. The CDR3 is 13 amino acids. The CDR3 nucleotides read TGTGCCACCAGCAGGCTGTCGTTTGGCGAGCAGTACTTC. It codes for CATSRLSFGEQYF.

V gene TRBV29-1 combines with J gene TRBJ2-7, with D tentatively TRBD1 (6 bases). Germline loops: CDR1 SQVTM, CDR2 ANQGSEA. Trimming left V 8 bases short and J 7 bases short, with 21 bases between. The CDR3 length is 13 residues. CDR3 coding DNA: TGCAGCCTTGCGGAACAGGGAGATGATGAGCAGTACTTC. It codes for CSLAEQGDDEQYF.

At least ten counts were recorded for this clonotype. The chain couples TRBV5-6 to TRBJ2-3, with D unclear. The CDR3 spans 14 residues. Between the trimmed V and J ends, which lost 0 bases and 4 bases, there was a span of 9 bases. Germline CDR1 is SGHDT and CDR2 is YYEEEE. The CDR3 loop is CASSLAYIADTQYF. The CDR3 DNA is TGTGCCAGCAGCTTGGCGTACATAGCAGATACGCAGTATTTT.

This clonotype has just a few counts. A much larger clone differs by one base, so this may be a read error. V is TRBV12-3 or TRBV12-4 and J is TRBJ2-7, with TRBD2 matching over 12 bases. The CDR3 totals 15 residues. V dropped 6 bases and J dropped 7; count of bases not matched to a gene: 10. CDR3 DNA sequence: TGTGCCAGCAGAACGAGACTAGCGGGAGCTGGGGAGCAGTACTTC. Protein product: CASRTRLAGAGEQYF.

This clonotype was recorded many times. V is TRBV6-5 and J is TRBJ2-7; 11 nucleotides align to TRBD2. CDR3 length: 14 amino acids. Germline lookup yields CDR1 MNHEY and CDR2 SVGAGI. V dropped 6 bases and J dropped 2; count of bases not matched to a gene: 3. The CDR3 bases are TGTGCCAGCAGGAGACTAGCGGGAACCTACGAGCAGTACTTC. Translating it yields CASRRLAGTYEQYF.

Turning to this clonotype: One end of the junction is discordant with germline, which a read error may explain. The V and J genes are TRBV12-3 or TRBV12-4 and TRBJ1-5; D possibly corresponds to TRBD1 (6 bases). The CDR3 has 13 residues. CDR3 DNA: TGTGCCAGCGCACAGGGTGGCAATCAGCACCAGCATTTT. Its translation: CASAQGGNQHQHF.

The chain has TRBV11-1 and TRBJ2-1; TRBD2 matches at 15 bases. CDR1 is SGHAT and CDR2 is FQDESV in the germline V gene (reference sequence). V was pared by 4 bases and J by 15 bases, with 7 bases of the junction left unmatched. CDR3 size: 14 residues. The CDR3 coding sequence is TGTGCCAGCAGCTCAGGGACTAGCGGGAGGACCCGGTTCTTC. Amino acids: CASSSGTSGRTRFF.

On this clonotype itself: This may be a read error: a much more frequent sequence differs by one nucleotide. V and J are TRBV6-6 and TRBJ2-1, with a tentative D call TRBD2 (6 bases). Between the trimmed V and J ends, which lost 6 bases and 3 bases, there was a span of 12 bases. The germline V gene encodes CDR1 MNHNY and CDR2 SVGAGI (reference sequence). The CDR3 consists of 14 residues. CDR3 coding DNA: TGTGCCAGCAGGCCGGGACTGGGCTACAATGAGCAGTTCTTC. Translating it yields CASRPGLGYNEQFF.

About this clonotype itself: One junction end does not reproduce the germline sequence, and a read error may be involved. The V and J genes are TRBV10-3 and TRBJ2-7; the match to TRBD1 covers 8 bases. The CDR3 sequence is 15 residues long. The V gene's germline CDR1 is ENHRY and CDR2 SYGVKD. This CDR3 is CAISKGQGNTYEHYF. For the CDR3, the DNA is TGTGCCATCAGTAAAGGACAGGGAAACACCTACGAGCATTACTTC.

The CDR3 loop is CSVPVLSTDTQYF. As DNA, the CDR3 is TGCAGCGTACCCGTCCTAAGCACAGATACGCAGTATTTT. The gene calls are TRBV29-1 and TRBJ2-3, with D uncertain. Between the trimmed V and J ends, which lost 6 bases and 0 bases, there was a span of 10 bases. This CDR3 region has 13 residues. Germline CDR1 is SQVTM and CDR2 is ANQGSEA.

This clonotype was found a few times. The conserved closing phenylalanine or tryptophan is absent in this CDR3, likely reflecting a read error. The rearrangement links TRBV29-1 to TRBJ2-3, with unresolved D. The CDR3 is 11 residues long. CDR1 and CDR2 (germline): SQVTM, ANQGSEA. The V end lost 2 bases, the J end lost 2 bases, and 2 bases lay between the germline ends. The CDR3 loop is CSVENTDTQYL. The DNA for the CDR3 is TGCAGCGTTGAAAACACAGATACGCAGTATCTT.

The table lists this clonotype with a few counts. V is TRBV7-9 and J is TRBJ1-5, with D tentatively TRBD1 (6 bases). V was trimmed by 0 bases and J by 11 bases, leaving 14 bases between them. Germline values: CDR1 SEHNR, CDR2 FQNEAQ (reference sequence). The CDR3 covers 14 residues. CDR3 amino acids: CASSLAQTGGAQHF. The CDR3 DNA sequence: TGTGCCAGCAGCTTAGCCCAGACAGGAGGTGCCCAGCATTTT.